The table lists the clone carrying this T cell receptor beta chain with many counts. Its cognate antigen is unknown. J lost 2 bases, V lost 6 bases, and 6 bases had no gene match. The CDR3 has 15 residues. Germline CDR1 is MNHEY and CDR2 is SVGEGT. TCRdb independently ran MiXCR on the 5' RACE reads; one entry per CDR3 protein. The table has approximately 550,000 distinct CDR3 sequences, roughly 13% seen once. The data derive from a study of CD8 T cells in ankylosing spondylitis. Whole-study results and caveats: Clones linked with disease were CD8+ and fairly uncommon in the peripheral blood. Blood of patients with ankylosing spondylitis appeared to be characterized by a TCR beta motif of fewer than 10 highly homologous variants.

Material for sequencing was blood, either unsorted or a sorted T cell fraction (not recorded which). This clonotype was sampled from a male donor with ankylosing spondylitis. The chain couples TRBV6-2 or TRBV6-3 to TRBJ2-7, with 11 bases lining up with TRBD2. The CDR3: CASSRPTSGAYEQYF. In DNA, the CDR3 is TGTGCCAGCAGCCGGCCGACTAGCGGGGCCTACGAGCAGTACTTC.